The rows below give T cell receptor beta chains drawn from one sample of a study of T cell responses to AZD1222 COVID-19 vaccine. Sequenced by immunoSEQ multiplex PCR; TCRdb stores in-frame clones only, minus some. The sample has about 150,000 clones, over 70% seen once. The sequencing used peripheral blood, collected 28 days after the second AZD1222 dose. The receptors shown here come from an adult who received the AZD1222 COVID-19 vaccine. CDR3s include the opening cysteine and the closing phenylalanine or tryptophan. A D gene is named only where the DNA matches it firmly.

D,V,J,DNA,CDR3
-,TRBV15,TRBJ2-7,TGTGCCACCAGCAGAGACCAGGGTCTACTTCGGCAGTACTTC,CATSRDQGLLRQYF
-,TRBV5-1,TRBJ1-2,TGCGCCAGCAGCACCGACAGCCCCCCCTATGGCTACACCTTC,CASSTDSPPYGYTF
TRBD1,TRBV3-1/TRBV3-2,TRBJ2-7,TGTGCCAGCAGCCAAGGTAACAGGGGGCAAAAGTACTTC,CASSQGNRGQKYF
TRBD2,TRBV25-1,TRBJ2-1,TGTGCCAGCAGCTTAGCGGGGGTAGGCGAGCAGTTCTTC,CASSLAGVGEQFF
-,TRBV29-1,TRBJ2-7,TGCAGCGTTTTCTCCCAATTCTACGAGCAGTACTTC,CSVFSQFYEQYF
-,TRBV5-1,TRBJ2-3,TGCGCCAGCAGGCGGTGGGGCGAAAGCACAGATACGCAGTATTTT,CASRRWGESTDTQYF
-,TRBV18,TRBJ2-5,TGTGCCAGCTCTCCGATGGAAGAGACCCAGTACTTC,CASSPMEETQYF
TRBD1,TRBV18,TRBJ1-1,TGTGCCAGCTCACCAACCGACAGGGCAGGCACTGAAGCTTTCTTT,CASSPTDRAGTEAFF
TRBD2,TRBV7-2,TRBJ2-1,TGTGCCAGCAGCCCCAGGCATTCTTTAGCGGGAGCCGGTGAGCAGTTCTTC,CASSPRHSLAGAGEQFF
TRBD1,TRBV13,TRBJ1-4,TGTGCCAGCAGTTCCCGGACGACAGGGAATGAAAAACTGTTTTTT,CASSSRTTGNEKLFF
-,TRBV28,TRBJ1-2,TGTGCCAGCAGACCCGCCGGGTTAGACTTCTATGGCTACACCTTC,CASRPAGLDFYGYTF
-,TRBV14,TRBJ2-7,TGTGCCAGCAGCCCCCGGGATCTGAGCTCCTACGAGCAGTACTTC,CASSPRDLSSYEQYF
-,TRBV6-5,TRBJ1-2,TGTGCCAGCAATTCAGCTAACTATGGCTACACCTTC,CASNSANYGYTF
-,TRBV29-1,TRBJ1-4,TGCAGCGTTTACGGGCAGGGCAGTGAAAAACTGTTTTTT,CSVYGQGSEKLFF
-,TRBV24-1,TRBJ1-1,TGTGCCACCAAAGGACGAGGGGACACTGAAGCTTTCTTT,CATKGRGDTEAFF
-,TRBV28,TRBJ2-2,TGTGCCAGCAGTTTTGCAGGCTCCACCGGGGAGCTGTTTTTT,CASSFAGSTGELFF